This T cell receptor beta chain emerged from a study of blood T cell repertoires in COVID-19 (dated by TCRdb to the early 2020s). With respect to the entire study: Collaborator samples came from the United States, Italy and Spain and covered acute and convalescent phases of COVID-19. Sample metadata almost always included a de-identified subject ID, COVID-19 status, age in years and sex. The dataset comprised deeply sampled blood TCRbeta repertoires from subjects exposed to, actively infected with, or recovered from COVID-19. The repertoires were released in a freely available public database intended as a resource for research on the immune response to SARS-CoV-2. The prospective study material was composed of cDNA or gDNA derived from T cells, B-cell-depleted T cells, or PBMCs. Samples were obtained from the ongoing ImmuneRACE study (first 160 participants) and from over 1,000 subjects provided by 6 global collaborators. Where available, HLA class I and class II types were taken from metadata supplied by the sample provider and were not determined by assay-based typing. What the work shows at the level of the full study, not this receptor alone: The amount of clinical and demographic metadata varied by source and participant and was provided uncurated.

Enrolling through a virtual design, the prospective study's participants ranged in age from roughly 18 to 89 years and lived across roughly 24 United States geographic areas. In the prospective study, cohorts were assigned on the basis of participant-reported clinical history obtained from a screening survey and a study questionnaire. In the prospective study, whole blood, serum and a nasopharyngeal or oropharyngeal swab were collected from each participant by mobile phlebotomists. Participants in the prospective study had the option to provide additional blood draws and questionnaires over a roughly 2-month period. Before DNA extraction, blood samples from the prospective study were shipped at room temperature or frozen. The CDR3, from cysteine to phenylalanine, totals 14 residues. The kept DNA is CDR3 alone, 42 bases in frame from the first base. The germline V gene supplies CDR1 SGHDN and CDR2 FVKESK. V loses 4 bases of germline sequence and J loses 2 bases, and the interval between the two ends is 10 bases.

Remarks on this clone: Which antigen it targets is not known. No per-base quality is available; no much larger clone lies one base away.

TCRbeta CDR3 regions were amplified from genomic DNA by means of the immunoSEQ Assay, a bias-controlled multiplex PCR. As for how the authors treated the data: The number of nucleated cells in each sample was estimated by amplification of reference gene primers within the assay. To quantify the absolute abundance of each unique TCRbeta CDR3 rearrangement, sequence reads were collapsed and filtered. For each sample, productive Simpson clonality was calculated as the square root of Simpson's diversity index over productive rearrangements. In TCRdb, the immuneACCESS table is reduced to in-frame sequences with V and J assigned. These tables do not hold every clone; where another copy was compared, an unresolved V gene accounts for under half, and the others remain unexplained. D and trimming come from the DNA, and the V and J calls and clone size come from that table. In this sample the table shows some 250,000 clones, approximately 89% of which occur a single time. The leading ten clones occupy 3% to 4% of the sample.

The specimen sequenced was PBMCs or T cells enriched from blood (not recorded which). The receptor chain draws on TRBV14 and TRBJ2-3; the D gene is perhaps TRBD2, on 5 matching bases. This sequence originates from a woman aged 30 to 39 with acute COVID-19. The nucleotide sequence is TGTGCCAGCAGCCTCAGAGGACTCACAGATACGCAGTATTTT. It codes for CASSLRGLTDTQYF.